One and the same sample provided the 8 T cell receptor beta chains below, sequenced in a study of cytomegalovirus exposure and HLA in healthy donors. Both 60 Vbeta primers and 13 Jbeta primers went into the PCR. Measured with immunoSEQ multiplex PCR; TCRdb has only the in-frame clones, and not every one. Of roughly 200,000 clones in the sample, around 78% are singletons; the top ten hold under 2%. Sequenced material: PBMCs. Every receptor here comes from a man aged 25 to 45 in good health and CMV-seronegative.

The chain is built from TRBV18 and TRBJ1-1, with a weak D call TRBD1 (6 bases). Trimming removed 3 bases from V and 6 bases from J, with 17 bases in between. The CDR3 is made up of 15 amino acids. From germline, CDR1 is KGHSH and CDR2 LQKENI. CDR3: CASSPLHREGAEAFF. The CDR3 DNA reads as TGTGCCAGCTCACCTTTGCACAGGGAGGGAGCTGAAGCTTTCTTT.

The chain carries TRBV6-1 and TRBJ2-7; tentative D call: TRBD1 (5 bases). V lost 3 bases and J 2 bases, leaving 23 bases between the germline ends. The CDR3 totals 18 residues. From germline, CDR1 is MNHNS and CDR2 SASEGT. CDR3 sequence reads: CASSDLGGSQGSTYEQYF. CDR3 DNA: TGTGCCAGCAGTGATCTGGGTGGTTCGCAGGGCTCAACCTACGAGCAGTACTTC.

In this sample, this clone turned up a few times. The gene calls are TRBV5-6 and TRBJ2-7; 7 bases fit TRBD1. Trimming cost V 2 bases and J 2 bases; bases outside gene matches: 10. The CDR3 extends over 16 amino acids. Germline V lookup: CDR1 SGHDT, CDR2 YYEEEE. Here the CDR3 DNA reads TGTGCCAGCAGCTTTTGGGCGTCCGGGACAGCCTACGAGCAGTACTTC. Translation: CASSFWASGTAYEQYF.

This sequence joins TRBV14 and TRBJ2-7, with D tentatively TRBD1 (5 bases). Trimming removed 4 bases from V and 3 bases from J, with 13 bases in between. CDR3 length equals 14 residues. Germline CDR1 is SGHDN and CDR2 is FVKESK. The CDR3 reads CASSLSAQDYEQYF. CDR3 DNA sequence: TGTGCCAGCAGCCTGTCGGCACAGGACTACGAGCAGTACTTC.

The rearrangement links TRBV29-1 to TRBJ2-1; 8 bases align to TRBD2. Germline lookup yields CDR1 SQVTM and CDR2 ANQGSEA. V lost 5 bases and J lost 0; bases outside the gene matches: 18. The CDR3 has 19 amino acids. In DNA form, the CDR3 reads TGCAGCGTTCCATTAGCGGGAAGGGCGGGGTACAACTCCTACAATGAGCAGTTCTTC. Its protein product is CSVPLAGRAGYNSYNEQFF.

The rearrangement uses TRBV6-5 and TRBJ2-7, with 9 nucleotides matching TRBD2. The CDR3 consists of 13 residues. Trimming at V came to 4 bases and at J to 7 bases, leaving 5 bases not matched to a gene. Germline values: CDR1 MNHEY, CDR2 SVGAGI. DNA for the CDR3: TGTGCCAGCAGTTTAGCGGGAGCGGGAGAGCAGTACTTC. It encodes CASSLAGAGEQYF.

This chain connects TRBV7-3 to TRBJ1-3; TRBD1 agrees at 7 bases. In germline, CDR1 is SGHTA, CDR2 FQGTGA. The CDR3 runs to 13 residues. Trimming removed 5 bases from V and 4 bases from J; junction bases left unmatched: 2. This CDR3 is CASSTGAGNTIYF. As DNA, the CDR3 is TGTGCCAGCAGCACAGGGGCAGGAAACACCATATATTTT.

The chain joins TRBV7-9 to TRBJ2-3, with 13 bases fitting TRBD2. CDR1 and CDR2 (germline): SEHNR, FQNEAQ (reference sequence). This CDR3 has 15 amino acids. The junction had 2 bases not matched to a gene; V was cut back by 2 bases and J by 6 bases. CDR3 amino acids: CASSLPTSGRDTQYF. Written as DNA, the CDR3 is TGTGCCAGCAGCTTACCGACTAGCGGGAGGGATACGCAGTATTTT. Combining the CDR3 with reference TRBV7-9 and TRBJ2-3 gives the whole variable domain DTGVSQNPRHKITKRGQNVTFRCDPISEHNRLYWYRQTLGQGPEFLTYFQNEAQLEKSRLLSDRFSAERPKGSFSTLEIQRTEQGDSAMYLCASSLPTSGRDTQYFGPGTRLTVL.